The T cell receptor beta chain under discussion was sequenced for a study of blood T cell repertoires in COVID-19. This CDR3 region has 16 residues. The V end was cut by 2 bases, the J end by 1 base, with 12 bases between. Germline V gene lookup returns CDR1 LGHDT and CDR2 YNNKEL (reference sequence). How the authors handled the data: Reference gene primer amplification yielded estimated nucleated cell counts. Here immunoSEQ multiplex PCR was the method, and the copy in TCRdb shows in-frame clones only, minus some. The DNA gave D and trimming, while V, J and clone size come from that table. Of tens of thousands of clones in the sample, more than 90% were seen once.

The source material was peripheral blood. This chain uses TRBV3-1 (or the pseudogene TRBV3-2) with TRBJ2-1; unclear D gene. This TCR derives from a human donor in a cohort sampled during active COVID-19. The CDR3 nucleotides are TGTGCCAGCAGCCAAAATGCGGCGACTTCCTACAATGAGCAGTTCTTC. It yields the protein CASSQNAATSYNEQFF.